This T cell receptor (beta chain) stems from a study of blood T cell repertoires in COVID-19. The wider study: There were acute and convalescent COVID-19 samples, and they came from the United States, Italy and Spain. Nucleic acid was either cDNA or gDNA, and it came from T cells, B-cell-depleted T cells, or PBMCs.

The CDR3 length is 18 residues. V was shortened by 2 bases and J by 3 bases, with 19 bases between the two germline ends. CDR1 is MNHEY and CDR2 is SVGEGT in the germline V gene. Original analysis: Estimated nucleated cell counts came from reference gene primer amplification. Produced via immunoSEQ multiplex PCR; TCRdb's table is partial and in-frame only. V and J calls and clone size are those listed in that table; D and trimming were worked out from the DNA. This repertoire shows some 190,000 clones, 88% found once; its top ten account for 3.5% to 4.5%. J is TRBJ2-2 and V is TRBV6-2 or TRBV6-3; D possibly corresponds to TRBD1 (6 bases). Sequencing input: peripheral blood. This clonotype was obtained from a human donor in a cohort sampled during active COVID-19. The DNA of the CDR3 is TGTGCCAGCAGTTACCCCACGGCAGGGGTAGGGGACACCGGGGAGCTGTTTTTT. Translated: CASSYPTAGVGDTGELFF.